Below are 3 T cell receptor beta chains sequenced from a single sample in a study of blood T cell repertoires in COVID-19. The assay was immunoSEQ multiplex PCR, and TCRdb's table has in-frame clones only and misses some. The repertoire holds more than 300,000 clones, roughly 91% seen once, with more than 1% in the top ten. Input material: PBMCs or T cells enriched from blood (not recorded which). The origin of the receptors is a woman under 30 who had recovered from COVID-19.

This CDR3 reads CASSHPRAGGQETQYF. The CDR3 region has the DNA TGCGCCAGCAGCCACCCCCGAGCGGGGGGGCAAGAGACCCAGTACTTC. The V gene is TRBV4-1, the J gene TRBJ2-5, with 10 nucleotides matching TRBD2. CDR3 length equals 16 residues. Trimming cost V 3 bases and J 2 bases; bases outside gene matches: 6. In germline, CDR1 is MGHRA, CDR2 YSYEKL.

DNA of the CDR3: TGTGCCTGGAATAGGGGAGGAGACACCGGGGAGCTGTTTTTT. Amino acid sequence: CAWNRGGDTGELFF. The chain recombines TRBV30 with TRBJ2-2, with a possible D match to TRBD2 (6 bases). CDR1 and CDR2 from the germline V gene are GTSNPN and SVGIG (reference sequence). This CDR3 has 14 amino acids. The V end was cut by 4 bases, the J end by 3 bases, with 12 bases between.

The chain carries TRBV5-3 and TRBJ1-1; 7 nucleotides align to TRBD1. TRBV5-3 is treated as an ORF (open reading frame) with a function not yet certain. Losses at the gene ends were 0 bases for V and 11 bases for J; bases not matched to a gene: 16. The CDR3 totals 16 residues. The CDR3 loop reads CARSLAEPGQIGVAFF. CDR3 nucleotide sequence: TGTGCCAGAAGCTTGGCCGAACCGGGACAGATAGGGGTTGCTTTCTTT.